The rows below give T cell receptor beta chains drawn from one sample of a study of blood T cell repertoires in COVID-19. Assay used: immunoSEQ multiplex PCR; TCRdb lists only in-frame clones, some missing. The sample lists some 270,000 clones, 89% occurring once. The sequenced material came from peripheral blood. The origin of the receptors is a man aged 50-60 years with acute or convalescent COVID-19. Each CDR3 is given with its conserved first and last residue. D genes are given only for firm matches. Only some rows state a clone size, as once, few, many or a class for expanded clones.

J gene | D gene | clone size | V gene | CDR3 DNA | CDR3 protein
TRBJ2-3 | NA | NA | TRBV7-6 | TGTGCCAGCAGCTTAGAGAGGCGGGGGCCAGATACGCAGTATTTT | CASSLERRGPDTQYF
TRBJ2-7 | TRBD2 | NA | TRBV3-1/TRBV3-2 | TGTGCCAGCAGCCAAACCGGGACTAGCAGACGGCAGTACTTC | CASSQTGTSRRQYF
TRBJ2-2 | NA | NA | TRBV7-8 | TGTGCCAGCTCAACAGGATGGATCGGGGAGCTGTTTTTT | CASSTGWIGELFF
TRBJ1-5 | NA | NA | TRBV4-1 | TGCGCCAGCAGCCAAGATTGGGGGGGCAGAGATCAGCCCCAGCATTTT | CASSQDWGGRDQPQHF
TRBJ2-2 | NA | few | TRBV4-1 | TGCGCCAGCAGCCAAGGACACTTCAACACCGGGGAGCTGTTTTTT | CASSQGHFNTGELFF
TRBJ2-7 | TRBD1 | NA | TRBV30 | TGTGCCTCCACCCGACAGGGCCCCTACGAGCAGTACTTC | CASTRQGPYEQYF
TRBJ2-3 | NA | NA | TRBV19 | TGTGCCAGTAGTGCCTCAGGATACACAGATACGCAGTATTTT | CASSASGYTDTQYF
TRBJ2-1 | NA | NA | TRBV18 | TGTGCCAGCTCACCATCCCCAGGTAACCCGAAGGTCTACAATGAGCAGTTCTTC | CASSPSPGNPKVYNEQFF
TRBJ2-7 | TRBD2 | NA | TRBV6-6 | TGTGCCAGCAGTTACTCTAGCGGGGGGCCGTCCTACGAGCAGTACTTC | CASSYSSGGPSYEQYF
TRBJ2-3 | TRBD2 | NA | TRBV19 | TGTGCCAGTAGTCCGGGTAGCGGGGCCACAGATACGCAGTATTTT | CASSPGSGATDTQYF
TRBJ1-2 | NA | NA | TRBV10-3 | TGTGCCATCAGTGAAAACGGCAGGGACTATGGCTACACCTTC | CAISENGRDYGYTF
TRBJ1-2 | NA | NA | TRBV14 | TGTGCCAGCAGCCACCAATGGGGGGTGGGCTACACCTTC | CASSHQWGVGYTF
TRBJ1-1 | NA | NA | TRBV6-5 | TGTGCCAGCACTCCTACGAACCGAGGGGGTTTTGAAGCTTTCTTT | CASTPTNRGGFEAFF
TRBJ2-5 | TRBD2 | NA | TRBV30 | TGTGCCTGGAGACTGGCGGGGGGGTGGGAGACCCAGTACTTC | CAWRLAGGWETQYF
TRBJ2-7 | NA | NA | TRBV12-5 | TGTGCTAGTGGTATGAGACAGTCCTACGAGCAGTACTTC | CASGMRQSYEQYF
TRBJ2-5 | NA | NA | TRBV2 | TGTGCCAGCAGGGCCCTGGAGACCCAGTACTTC | CASRALETQYF
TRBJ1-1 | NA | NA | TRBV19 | TGTGCCAGTAATTGGGCAGGGGCGGCCACTGAAGCTTTCTTT | CASNWAGAATEAFF
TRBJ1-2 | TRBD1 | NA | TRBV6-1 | TGTGCCAGCAGTGAAAACCCAGGGCCCAGGGGGGGCTACACCTTC | CASSENPGPRGGYTF
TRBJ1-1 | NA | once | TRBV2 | TGTGCCAGCAGTGATCAGGGTAACACTGAAGCTTTCTTT | CASSDQGNTEAFF
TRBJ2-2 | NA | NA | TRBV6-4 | TGTGCCAGCAGTCTGAGTTGGACCGGGGAGCTGTTTTTT | CASSLSWTGELFF
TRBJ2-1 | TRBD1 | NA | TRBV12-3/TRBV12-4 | TGTGCCAGCATCCTGGGGACAGTTAATGAGCAGTTCTTC | CASILGTVNEQFF
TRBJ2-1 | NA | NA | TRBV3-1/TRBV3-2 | TGTGCCAGCAGCCAAGGGGCGCGTCCTCCCTACAATGAGCAGTTCTTC | CASSQGARPPYNEQFF
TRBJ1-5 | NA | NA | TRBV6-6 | TGTGCCAGCAGTTACGAGGCGGACTATACGCCCCAGCATTTT | CASSYEADYTPQHF
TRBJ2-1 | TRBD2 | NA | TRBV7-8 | TGTGCCAGCAGACCCTGGGGGACTATCTACAATGAGCAGTTCTTC | CASRPWGTIYNEQFF
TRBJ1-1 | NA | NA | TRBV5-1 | TGCGCCAGCAGCCTTTTCGGGGTCACTGAAGCTTTCTTT | CASSLFGVTEAFF
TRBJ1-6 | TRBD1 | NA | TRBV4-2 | TGTGCCAGCAGCCAACCCCGGGACAGGTCGTCACCCCTCCACTTT | CASSQPRDRSSPLHF
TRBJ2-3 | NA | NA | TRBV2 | TGTGCCAGCAGTGTGGGCGCTGCGGGGAGGGATACGCAGTATTTT | CASSVGAAGRDTQYF
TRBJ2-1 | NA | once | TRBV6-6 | TGTGCCAGCAGTTGGAAGAGAGGCAGTTACAATGAGCAGTTCTTC | CASSWKRGSYNEQFF
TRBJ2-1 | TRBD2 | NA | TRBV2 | TGTGCCAGCGGGGGGGAGGGAGTCTCCTACAATGAGCAGTTCTTC | CASGGEGVSYNEQFF
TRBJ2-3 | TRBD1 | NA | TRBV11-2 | TGTGCCAGCAGCTTGGACAGGGGGTACAGCACAGATACGCAGTATTTT | CASSLDRGYSTDTQYF
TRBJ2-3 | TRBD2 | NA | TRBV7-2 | TGTGCCAGCAGCTGGGGACTAGCGGGGGGAGCGGATACGCAGTATTTT | CASSWGLAGGADTQYF
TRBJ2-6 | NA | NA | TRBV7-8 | TGTGCCAGCAAAATTCGTGGGGGCGCTGGGGCCAACGTCCTGACTTTC | CASKIRGGAGANVLTF
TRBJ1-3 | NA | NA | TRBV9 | TGTGCCAGCAGCCCAGGTGGAAACACCATATATTTT | CASSPGGNTIYF
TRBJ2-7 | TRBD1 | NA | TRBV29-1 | TGCAGCGGCGGGGACAGGGGAGGTTCCTACGAGCAGTACTTC | CSGGDRGGSYEQYF
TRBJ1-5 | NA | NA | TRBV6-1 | TGTGCCAGCAGTGAATGGCAGGGGATTAATCAGCCCCAGCATTTT | CASSEWQGINQPQHF
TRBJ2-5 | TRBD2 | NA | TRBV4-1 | TGCGCCAGCAGCCAAGAGGGGACCAGACTAGCGGGGCAAGAGACCCAGTACTTC | CASSQEGTRLAGQETQYF
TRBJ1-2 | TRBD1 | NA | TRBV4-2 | TGTGCCAGCAGCCAAGATGGGACAGTTTATGGCTACACCTTC | CASSQDGTVYGYTF